These T cell receptor beta chains were read from a single sample in a study of OX40 agonist ivuxolimab in advanced cancers. Here immunoSEQ multiplex PCR was the method, and the copy in TCRdb shows in-frame clones only, minus some. Seen here are 35,000 to 50,000 clones, approximately 86% observed once, and the top ten hold around 13%. Material: CD4+ or CD8+ T cells sorted from blood, obtained in a trial of the OX40 agonist ivuxolimab. These receptors all come from an adult with an advanced solid tumor such as melanoma, head and neck, liver or kidney cancer. The CDR3 runs from the conserved cysteine through the conserved F or W. The order of the fields is J gene, clone size, V gene, D gene, CDR3 protein, CDR3 DNA. A D gene is named only where the DNA matches it firmly. Size is omitted from some rows. Given values are once, few, many or a class for expanded clones.

TRBJ2-1	-	TRBV6-5	-	CASMEGDEQFF	TGTGCCAGCATGGAGGGGGATGAGCAGTTCTTC
TRBJ1-6	medium-sized	TRBV7-9	TRBD1	CASSQTGGGSPLHF	TGTGCCAGCAGCCAGACAGGGGGCGGTTCACCCCTCCACTTT
TRBJ2-1	-	TRBV7-9	-	CASSLALVGGLHEQFF	TGTGCCAGCAGCTTAGCATTAGTGGGGGGGCTTCATGAGCAGTTCTTC
TRBJ1-5	-	TRBV5-6	TRBD1	CASSRTGIGNQPQHF	TGTGCCAGCAGCCGGACAGGGATCGGCAATCAGCCCCAGCATTTT
TRBJ1-5	-	TRBV5-6	TRBD1	CASSWGGQAINQPQHF	TGTGCCAGCAGCTGGGGAGGACAGGCCATCAATCAGCCCCAGCATTTT
TRBJ1-2	-	TRBV19	-	CASRTGIYGYTF	TGTGCCAGTAGGACCGGGATCTATGGCTACACCTTC
TRBJ1-1	-	TRBV6-5	TRBD1	CASSHRQGNTEAFF	TGTGCCAGCAGTCACCGACAGGGGAACACTGAAGCTTTCTTT
TRBJ2-1	-	TRBV15	TRBD1	CATTPLGTGGNEQFF	TGTGCCACCACCCCCCTGGGGACAGGAGGGAATGAGCAGTTCTTC
TRBJ2-2	-	TRBV7-8	-	CASGLWAALNTGELFF	TGTGCCAGCGGCTTATGGGCGGCCCTGAACACCGGGGAGCTGTTTTTT
TRBJ2-1	-	TRBV14	TRBD2	CASSQGLAGGPDEQFF	TGTGCCAGCAGCCAAGGACTAGCGGGGGGCCCCGATGAGCAGTTCTTC
TRBJ1-2	-	TRBV7-8	-	CASTRPGHLPTANYGYTF	TGTGCCAGCACTCGACCGGGACACCTCCCTACCGCTAACTATGGCTACACCTTC
TRBJ1-1	-	TRBV29-1	TRBD1	CSVPGQGTEAFF	TGCAGCGTCCCCGGACAGGGGACTGAAGCTTTCTTT
TRBJ2-1	-	TRBV27	-	CASRGVGNEQFF	TGTGCCAGCAGGGGGGTTGGGAATGAGCAGTTCTTC
TRBJ2-3	-	TRBV5-5	-	CASIGDTQYF	TGTGCCAGCATCGGGGATACGCAGTATTTT